This T cell receptor (beta chain) was obtained from a study of human T cells and chemical hapten exposure. About the study: The patch tests put 0.01% DPC on the skin of the upper back and were read 6 days later.

MiXCR, run by TCRdb on the RACE reads, gives a single entry per CDR3 protein. The sample includes about 120,000 distinct CDR3 sequences, approximately 15% of them seen just once. In the case of this clonotype: Antigen: not known.

Findings and caveats of the study: The study found that DPC sensitization did not change TCRs above 1 in 1000 frequency. Donors, who had alopecia, may show an immune response that differs from healthy people's.

Stated time point: pre-sensitization, week 0. The sample's treatment: therapeutic diphenylcyclopropenone sensitization with weekly scalp DPC. With 0 bases removed from V and 3 bases from J, the gap between germline ends came to 9 bases. CDR3 length equals 16 residues. Germline loops: CDR1 LGHNA, CDR2 YSLEER. The material sequenced was whole blood, taken in connection with sensitization to the hapten diphenylcyclopropenone (DPC). The rearrangement links TRBV4-3 to TRBJ1-6; D remains ambiguous. This clonotype was sampled from a woman under 30 with alopecia areata. Some clones in this sample may be carry-over from other donors' samples. Here the CDR3 reads CASSQDRQFYNSPLHF. The CDR3 DNA is TGCGCCAGCAGCCAAGATAGGCAGTTCTATAATTCACCCCTCCACTTT.